One and the same sample provided the 27 T cell receptor beta chains below, sequenced in a study of T cells in Graves' hyperthyroidism and ophthalmopathy. TCR beta CDR3 regions were amplified from RNA. First-round RT-PCR targeting the TCR CDR3 was performed with the HTBI primer set. TCRdb itself ran the multiplex PCR reads through MiXCR, one entry per CDR3 protein. This table has under 550,000 distinct CDR3 sequences, approximately 14% appearing once. Sequencing used blood. Receptors originate from a young woman with Graves' hyperthyroidism.

In this sample, this clonotype turned up many times. The chain carries TRBV6-1 and TRBJ2-7; 7 bases map to TRBD2. Germline values: CDR1 MNHNS, CDR2 SASEGT. V was pared by 4 bases and J by 0 bases, with 6 bases of the junction left unmatched. The CDR3 is made up of 15 amino acids. This CDR3 is CASSGGSGDSYEQYF. CDR3 in DNA: TGTGCCAGCAGTGGGGGGAGCGGGGACTCCTACGAGCAGTACTTC.

The chain couples TRBV20-1 to TRBJ2-2; D remains ambiguous. This CDR3 region has 15 residues. V lost 3 bases, J lost 2 bases, and 13 bases lay in between. Germline V gene data show CDR1 as DFQATT and CDR2 as SNEGSKA (reference sequence). The CDR3 DNA sequence: TGCAGTGCTAGCCCCCGAGTAGGAAACACCGGGGAGCTGTTTTTT. Its translation is CSASPRVGNTGELFF.

Remarks on this clonotype: Because the CDR3 is missing its conserved closing phenylalanine or tryptophan, this is likely a read error. The V gene is TRBV11-2, the J gene TRBJ2-2; TRBD2 matches at 10 bases. V was pared by 3 bases and J by 4 bases, with 2 bases of the junction left unmatched. In germline, CDR1 is SGHAT, CDR2 FQNNGV. This CDR3 has 15 residues. In DNA form, the CDR3 reads TGTGCCAGCAGCTTGCTAGCGGGAGCCACCGGGGAGCTGTTTTCT. Translating gives CASSLLAGATGELFS.

This clonotype was observed a handful of times. The V and J genes are TRBV11-2 and TRBJ2-3; weak D call: TRBD1 (5 bases). This CDR3 is 14 amino acids long. V was clipped by 5 bases and J by 6 bases, with 15 bases between them. CDR1 and CDR2 from the germline V gene are SGHAT and FQNNGV. The CDR3 reads CASSPGRGRDTQYF. In nucleotides, the CDR3 is TGTGCCAGCAGCCCGGGTAGGGGCAGGGATACGCAGTATTTT.

The chain combines TRBV11-2 with TRBJ2-5; TRBD1 agrees at 8 bases. V shed 0 bases, J shed 3 bases, and the junction held 12 bases outside the gene matches. The CDR3 has 18 amino acids. Germline-derived CDR1 and CDR2 are SGHAT and FQNNGV. The CDR3 sequence is CASSLDGAATGAKETQYF. CDR3 DNA: TGTGCCAGCAGCTTAGATGGGGCCGCGACAGGGGCCAAAGAGACCCAGTACTTC.

This clonotype was seen many times. This chain joins TRBV7-2 and TRBJ1-2, with D perhaps matching TRBD1 (5 bases). V was shortened by 1 base and J by 3 bases, with 9 bases between the two germline ends. From germline, CDR1 is SGHTA and CDR2 FQGNSA. The CDR3 is 14 residues long. The CDR3 reads CASSLVRDDYGYTF. The CDR3 bases are TGTGCCAGCAGCTTAGTCCGGGACGACTATGGCTACACCTTC.

This clonotype was counted only a few times. The gene calls are TRBV28 and TRBJ2-1, with TRBD2 matching over 9 bases. Trimming at V came to 8 bases and at J to 2 bases, leaving 16 bases not matched to a gene. Germline values: CDR1 MDHEN, CDR2 SYDVKM. The CDR3 is 18 amino acids. The CDR3 reads CASDGLAGTRSTYNEQFF. The CDR3 nucleotides read TGTGCCAGCGACGGGCTAGCGGGAACTCGTAGCACCTACAATGAGCAGTTCTTC.

On this clonotype itself: The junction does not match germline at one end; this may be a read error. V gene TRBV7-8 combines with J gene TRBJ2-1; TRBD2 matches 15 bases. The CDR3 covers 19 residues. Per germline, CDR1 SGHVS and CDR2 FQNEAQ. The CDR3 DNA is TGCGCCAGCAGACCCGCGAGGACTAGCGGGAGGGCCCCACTAGATGAGCAGTTCTTC. Its translation: CASRPARTSGRAPLDEQFF.

This clonotype was counted ten times or more. The chain carries TRBV7-2 and TRBJ2-3, with D possibly matching TRBD2 (7 bases). The length of the CDR3 is 18 residues. Germline CDR1 is SGHTA and CDR2 is FQGNSA. V lost 1 base to trimming and J lost 8 bases, with 25 bases between them. The CDR3 sequence is CASSLGRGGRGGLGTQYF. The CDR3 DNA reads as TGTGCCAGCAGCTTAGGGCGCGGTGGGAGGGGGGGATTGGGTACGCAGTATTTT.

The chain has TRBV6-1 and TRBJ2-2, with a tentative D call TRBD1 (7 bases). CDR3 length equals 17 residues. Germline V gene lookup returns CDR1 MNHNS and CDR2 SASEGT. Trimming removed 6 bases from V and 5 bases from J, with 22 bases in between. CDR3 protein: CASSPRGRGGLTGELFF. The CDR3 nucleotides are TGTGCCAGCAGCCCTAGGGGGCGGGGAGGACTTACCGGGGAGCTGTTTTTT.

This clonotype came up many times. The rearrangement links TRBV11-1 to TRBJ1-2; 9 bases agree with TRBD1. The length of the CDR3 is 14 residues. CDR1 and CDR2 (germline): SGHAT, FQDESV (reference sequence). J was trimmed by 3 bases and V by 4 bases; bases with no gene match: 3. The CDR3 DNA follows: TGTGCCAGCAGCTCGGGACAGGGAGACTATGGCTACACCTTC. Encoded protein: CASSSGQGDYGYTF.

This clonotype was counted ten times or more. This rearrangement joins TRBV29-1 to TRBJ1-2; D is undetermined. Germline V gene lookup returns CDR1 SQVTM and CDR2 ANQGSEA. Trimming left V 6 bases short and J 8 bases short, with 19 bases between. The CDR3 is 13 amino acids. The CDR3 sequence is CSVRTSSSRGYTF. In DNA, the CDR3 is TGCAGCGTGCGTACGTCCTCCTCGAGGGGCTACACCTTC.

The rearrangement uses TRBV29-1 and TRBJ2-3; TRBD1 agrees at 7 bases. Germline V gene sequence: CDR1 SQVTM, CDR2 ANQGSEA. CDR3 length: 14 residues. The CDR3 protein is CSESGTEGSDTQYF. CDR3 bases: TGCAGTGAATCCGGGACAGAGGGGTCAGATACGCAGTATTTT.

This clonotype was picked up a small number of times. One junction end disagrees with the germline gene, perhaps due to a read error. The CDR3 DNA follows: TGCGCCAGCAGCCAAGATCCTGGACTAGCGGGAGAGCCAGTTTTT. This codes for CASSQDPGLAGEPVF. This sequence joins TRBV4-1 and TRBJ2-2; 13 bases fit TRBD2. CDR3 size: 15 residues. CDR1 MGHRA and CDR2 YSYEKL come from the germline V gene.

There are a few counts of this clonotype. V gene TRBV12-3 or TRBV12-4 combines with J gene TRBJ2-7, with D unclear. V was trimmed by 3 bases and J by 0 bases, leaving 6 bases between them. The CDR3 extends over 13 amino acids. CDR3: CASSFFHSYEQYF. The DNA of the CDR3 is TGTGCCAGCAGTTTCTTCCACTCCTACGAGCAGTACTTC.

This clonotype occurred many times. This chain links TRBV5-1 with TRBJ2-3; 7 bases agree with TRBD1. V lost 0 bases to trimming and J lost 4 bases; unmatched junction nucleotides: 5. CDR1 and CDR2 from the germline V gene are SGHRS and YFSETQ. The CDR3 runs to 15 residues. The CDR3 loop is CASSLVVTGPDTQYF. In nucleotides, the CDR3 is TGCGCCAGCAGCTTGGTAGTGACAGGGCCAGATACGCAGTATTTT.

This clonotype was recorded at least ten times. The chain has TRBV6-2 or TRBV6-3 and TRBJ2-7; 9 nucleotides align to TRBD2. The CDR3 is 17 amino acids. Trimming removed 0 bases from V and 4 bases from J; junction bases left unmatched: 10. Germline CDR1 MNHEY, CDR2 SVGEGT. The DNA for the CDR3 is TGTGCCAGCAGTTACTCTAGCGGGAGATCAGGATTATACGAGCAGTACTTC. It encodes CASSYSSGRSGLYEQYF.

DNA for the CDR3: TGTGCCAGCGGTCCTTATGGGAGGGTCTACGAGCAGTACTTC. Amino acid sequence: CASGPYGRVYEQYF. The genes are TRBV5-4 and TRBJ2-7, with TRBD2 matching over 7 bases. CDR1 is SGHNT and CDR2 is YYREEE in the germline V gene (reference sequence). The CDR3 loop spans 14 amino acids. J lost 3 bases, V lost 7 bases, and 10 bases had no gene match.

This clonotype occurred many times. This chain uses TRBV2 with TRBJ2-5; D is perhaps TRBD2 (5 bases). Trimming took 0 bases from V and 3 from J, leaving 8 bases between them. The germline V gene encodes CDR1 SNHLY and CDR2 FYNNEI. This CDR3 spans 14 amino acids. This CDR3 is CASSEANGEETQYF. The CDR3 nucleotides read TGTGCCAGCAGTGAAGCTAACGGGGAAGAGACCCAGTACTTC. The variable domain in full, completed from reference TRBV2 and TRBJ2-5, reads EPEVTQTPSHQVTQMGQEVILRCVPISNHLYFYWYRQILGQKVEFLVSFYNNEISEKSEIFDDQFSVERPDGSNFTLKIRSTKLEDSAMYFCASSEANGEETQYFGPGTRLLVL.

This clonotype showed up many times. The chain carries TRBV29-1 and TRBJ2-7; TRBD1 might be the D (6 bases). From germline, CDR1 is SQVTM and CDR2 ANQGSEA. Trimming cost V 2 bases and J 1 base, with 12 bases left between them. The CDR3 has 14 residues. This CDR3 is CSVESGTPSYEQYF. The CDR3, as DNA: TGCAGCGTTGAATCGGGGACACCGTCCTACGAGCAGTACTTC.

This clonotype appeared a few times. V and J are TRBV4-3 and TRBJ2-3; D may correspond to TRBD1 or TRBD2 (5 bases each). V dropped 2 bases and J dropped 2 bases, with 11 bases sitting between them. The CDR3 sequence is 15 residues long. The germline V gene has CDR1 LGHNA and CDR2 YSLEER. The CDR3 loop is CASSQNGDLTDTQYF. CDR3 coding DNA: TGCGCCAGCAGCCAAAATGGGGACCTCACAGATACGCAGTATTTT.

This clonotype has only a few counts. This rearrangement joins TRBV6-4 to TRBJ2-2; 12 bases line up with TRBD2. V was pared by 5 bases and J by 6 bases, with 4 bases of the junction left unmatched. The CDR3 contains 15 residues. Germline-derived CDR1 and CDR2 are MRHNA and SNTAGT. CDR3 protein: CASSQLAGGPGELFF. CDR3 sequence (DNA): TGTGCCAGCAGTCAGCTAGCGGGAGGGCCCGGGGAGCTGTTTTTT.

In this sample, this clonotype turned up a few times. Mismatch with germline at one junction end may stem from a read error. This rearrangement joins TRBV6-1 to TRBJ2-7; D is undetermined. The CDR3 spans 13 residues. The germline gives CDR1 MNHNS, CDR2 SASEGT. The CDR3 loop reads CASRGGPLYEQCF. The DNA of the CDR3 is TGTGCCAGCAGGGGCGGCCCGCTCTACGAGCAGTGCTTC.

V usage is TRBV28 and J usage is TRBJ1-5; a possible D gene is TRBD1 (5 bases). From germline, CDR1 is MDHEN and CDR2 SYDVKM. Trimming removed 2 bases from V and 1 base from J, with 9 bases in between. The CDR3 loop spans 15 amino acids. CDR3 coding DNA: TGTGCCAGCAGTTTACCGGGACTCAGCAATCAGCCCCAGCATTTT. Translated: CASSLPGLSNQPQHF.

The chain carries TRBV11-2 and TRBJ2-1, with a tentative D call TRBD1 (7 bases). The germline V gene has CDR1 SGHAT and CDR2 FQNNGV. This CDR3 contains 18 residues. The V end lost 0 bases, the J end lost 0 bases, and 15 bases lay between the germline ends. CDR3 sequence (DNA): TGTGCCAGCAGCTTAGATCAGGGGGGTTCCAGCTCCTACAATGAGCAGTTCTTC. Translation: CASSLDQGGSSSYNEQFF.

The chain couples TRBV4-3 to TRBJ2-3, with 7 bases lining up with TRBD1. The germline CDR1 and CDR2 sequences are LGHNA and YSLEER. V lost 0 bases to trimming and J lost 4 bases; unmatched junction nucleotides: 7. The CDR3 totals 16 residues. Written as DNA, the CDR3 is TGCGCCAGCAGCCAAGATCTAATGCAGGGGGCAGATACGCAGTATTTT. Protein: CASSQDLMQGADTQYF.

This clonotype occurred many times. The chain is built from TRBV30 and TRBJ1-3; D remains unclear. Germline CDR1 reads GTSNPN; CDR2 reads SVGIG (reference sequence). This CDR3 comprises 14 residues. Trimming removed 3 bases at V and 0 bases at J, with 9 bases between. The CDR3 loop reads CAWRARYSGNTIYF. In nucleotides, the CDR3 is TGTGCCTGGAGGGCGAGGTACTCTGGAAACACCATATATTTT.